The clone carrying this TCR beta chain was detected ten times or more. This record comes from a study of T cells in Graves' hyperthyroidism and ophthalmopathy. Amplification yielded TCR beta CDR3 regions, with RNA transcripts as the source. The HTBI set primed first-round TCR CDR3 RT-PCR. TCRdb reprocessed the multiplex PCR reads via MiXCR and lists one record per CDR3 protein. The sample lists 500,000 or so distinct CDR3 sequences; about 15% were seen once. An approximately 9.4 ml volume of fresh peripheral blood provided the PBMCs. With 1 base removed from V and 6 bases from J, the gap between germline ends came to 10 bases. This CDR3 region has 13 residues. CDR1 GTSNPN and CDR2 SVGIG come from the germline V gene (reference sequence).

This sequence was found in a young woman with Graves' ophthalmopathy. Sequenced sample: blood. V is TRBV30 and J is TRBJ1-5; D not certain. CDR3 sequence: CAWSASLGQPQHF. The CDR3 bases are TGTGCCTGGAGTGCCAGCCTAGGTCAGCCCCAGCATTTT.